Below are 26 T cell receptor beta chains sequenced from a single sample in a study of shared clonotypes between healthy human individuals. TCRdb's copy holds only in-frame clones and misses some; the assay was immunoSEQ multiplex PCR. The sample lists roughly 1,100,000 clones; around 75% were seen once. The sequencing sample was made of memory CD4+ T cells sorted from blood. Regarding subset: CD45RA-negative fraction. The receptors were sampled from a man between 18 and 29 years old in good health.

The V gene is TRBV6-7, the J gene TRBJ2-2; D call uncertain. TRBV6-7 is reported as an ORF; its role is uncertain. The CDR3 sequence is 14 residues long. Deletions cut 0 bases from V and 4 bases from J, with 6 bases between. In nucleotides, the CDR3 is TGTGCCAGCAGTTACTCGATTGGCACCGGGGAGCTGTTTTTT. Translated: CASSYSIGTGELFF.

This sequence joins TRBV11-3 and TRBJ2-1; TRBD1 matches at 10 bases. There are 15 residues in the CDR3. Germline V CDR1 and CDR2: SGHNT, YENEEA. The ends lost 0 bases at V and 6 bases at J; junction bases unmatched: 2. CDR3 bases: TGTGCCAGCAGCTTAGACCGGACAGGGGGCAATGAGCAGTTCTTC. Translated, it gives CASSLDRTGGNEQFF.

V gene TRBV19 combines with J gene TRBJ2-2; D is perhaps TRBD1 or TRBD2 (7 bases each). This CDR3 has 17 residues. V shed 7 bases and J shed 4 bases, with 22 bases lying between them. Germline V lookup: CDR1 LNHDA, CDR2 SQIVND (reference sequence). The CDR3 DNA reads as TGTGCCAGTACCGAGGCGGGGAGGGGGCTTGGCACCGGGGAGCTGTTTTTT. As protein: CASTEAGRGLGTGELFF.

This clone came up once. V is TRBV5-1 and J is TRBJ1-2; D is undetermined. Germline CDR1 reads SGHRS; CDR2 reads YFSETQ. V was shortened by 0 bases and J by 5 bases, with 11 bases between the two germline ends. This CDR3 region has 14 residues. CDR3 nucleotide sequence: TGCGCCAGCAGCTTGGGACAATCCGGGTATGGCTACACCTTC. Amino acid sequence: CASSLGQSGYGYTF.

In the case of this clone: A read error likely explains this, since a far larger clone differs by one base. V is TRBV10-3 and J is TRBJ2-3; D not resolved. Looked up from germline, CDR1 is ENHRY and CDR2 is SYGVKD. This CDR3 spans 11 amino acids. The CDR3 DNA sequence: TGTGCCGTCAGTGGGTCTGATACGCAGTATTTT. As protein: CAVSGSDTQYF.

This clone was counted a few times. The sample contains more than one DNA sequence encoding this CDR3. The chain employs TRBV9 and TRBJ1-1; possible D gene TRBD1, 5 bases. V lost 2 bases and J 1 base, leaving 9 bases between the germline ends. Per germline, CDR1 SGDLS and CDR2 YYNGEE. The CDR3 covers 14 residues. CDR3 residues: CASSVDTWNTEAFF. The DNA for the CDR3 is TGTGCCAGCAGCGTGGACACCTGGAACACTGAAGCTTTCTTT.

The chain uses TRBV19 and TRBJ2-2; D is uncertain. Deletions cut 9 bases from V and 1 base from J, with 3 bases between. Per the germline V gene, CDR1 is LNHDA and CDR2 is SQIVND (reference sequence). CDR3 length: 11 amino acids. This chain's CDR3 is CASKNTGELFF. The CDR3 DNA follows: TGTGCCAGCAAGAACACCGGGGAGCTGTTTTTT. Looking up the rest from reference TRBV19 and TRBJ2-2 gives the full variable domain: DGGITQSPKYLFRKEGQNVTLSCEQNLNHDAMYWYRQDPGQGLRLIYYSQIVNDFQKGDIAEGYSVSREKKESFPLTVTSAQKNPTAFYLCASKNTGELFFGEGSRLTVL.

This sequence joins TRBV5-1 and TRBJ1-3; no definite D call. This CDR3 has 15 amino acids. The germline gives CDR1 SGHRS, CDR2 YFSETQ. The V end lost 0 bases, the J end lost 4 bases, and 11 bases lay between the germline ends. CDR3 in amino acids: CASSLGSLGGNTIYF. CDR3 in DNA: TGCGCCAGCAGCTTGGGGTCCCTGGGGGGAAACACCATATATTTT.

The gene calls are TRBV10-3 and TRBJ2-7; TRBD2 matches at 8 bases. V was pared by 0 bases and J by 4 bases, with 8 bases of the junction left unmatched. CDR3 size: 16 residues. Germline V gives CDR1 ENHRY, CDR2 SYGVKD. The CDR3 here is CAISESAGLGSYEQYF. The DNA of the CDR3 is TGTGCCATCAGTGAGTCTGCGGGACTAGGATCTTACGAGCAGTACTTC.

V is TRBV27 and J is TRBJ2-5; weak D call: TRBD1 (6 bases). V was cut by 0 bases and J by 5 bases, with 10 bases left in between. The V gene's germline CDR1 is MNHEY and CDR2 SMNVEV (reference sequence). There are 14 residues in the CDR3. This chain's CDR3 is CASSLSQGGETQYF. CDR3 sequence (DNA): TGTGCCAGCAGTTTATCACAGGGCGGGGAGACCCAGTACTTC.

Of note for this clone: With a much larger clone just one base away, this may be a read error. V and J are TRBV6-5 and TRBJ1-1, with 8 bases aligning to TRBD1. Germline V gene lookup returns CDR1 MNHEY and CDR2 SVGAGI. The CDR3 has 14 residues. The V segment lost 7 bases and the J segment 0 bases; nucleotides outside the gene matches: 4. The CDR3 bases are TGTGCCAGCACCGGACAGGGAATGAACACTGAAGCTTTCTTT. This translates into CASTGQGMNTEAFF.

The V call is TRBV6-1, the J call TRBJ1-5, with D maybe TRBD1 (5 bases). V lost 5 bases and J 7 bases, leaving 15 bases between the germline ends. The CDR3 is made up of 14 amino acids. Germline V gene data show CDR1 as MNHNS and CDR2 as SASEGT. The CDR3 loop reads CASSFTGPGQPQHF. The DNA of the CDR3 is TGTGCCAGCAGTTTTACAGGACCCGGGCAGCCCCAGCATTTT.

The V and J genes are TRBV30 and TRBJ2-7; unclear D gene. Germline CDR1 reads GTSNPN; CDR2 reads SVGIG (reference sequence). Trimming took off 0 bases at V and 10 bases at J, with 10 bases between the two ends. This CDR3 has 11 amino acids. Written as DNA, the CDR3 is TGTGCCTGGAGTGTTGGCGCCAACCAGTACTTC. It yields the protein CAWSVGANQYF.

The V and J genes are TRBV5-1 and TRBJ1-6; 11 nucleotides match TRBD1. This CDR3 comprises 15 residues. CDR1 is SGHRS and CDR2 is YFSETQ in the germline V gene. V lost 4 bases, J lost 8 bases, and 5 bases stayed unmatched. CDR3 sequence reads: CASSSGQGAYSPLHF. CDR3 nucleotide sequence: TGCGCCAGCAGCAGCGGACAGGGGGCATATTCACCCCTCCACTTT.

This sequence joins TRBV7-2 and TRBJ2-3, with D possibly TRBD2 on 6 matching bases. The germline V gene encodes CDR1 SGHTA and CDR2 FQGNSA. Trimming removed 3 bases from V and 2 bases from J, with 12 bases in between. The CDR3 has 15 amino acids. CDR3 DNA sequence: TGTGCCAGCAGCTTGGTTAGCGGCAACACAGATACGCAGTATTTT. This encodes CASSLVSGNTDTQYF. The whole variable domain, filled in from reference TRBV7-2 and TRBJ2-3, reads GAGVSQSPSNKVTEKGKDVELRCDPISGHTALYWYRQSLGQGLEFLIYFQGNSAPDKSGLPSDRFSAERTGGSVSTLTIQRTQQEDSAVYLCASSLVSGNTDTQYFGPGTRLTVL.

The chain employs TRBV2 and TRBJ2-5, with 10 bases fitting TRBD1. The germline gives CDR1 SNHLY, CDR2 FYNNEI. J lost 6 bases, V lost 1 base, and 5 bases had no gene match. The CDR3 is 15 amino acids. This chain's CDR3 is CASSEVGTGDQTQYF. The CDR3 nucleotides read TGTGCCAGCAGTGAAGTAGGGACAGGGGATCAGACCCAGTACTTC.

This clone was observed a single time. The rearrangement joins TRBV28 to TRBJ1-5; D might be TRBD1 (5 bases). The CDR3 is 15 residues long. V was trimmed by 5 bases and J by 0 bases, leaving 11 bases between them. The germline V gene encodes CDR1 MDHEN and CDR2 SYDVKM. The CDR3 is CASSPGPSSNQPQHF. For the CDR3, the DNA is TGTGCCAGCAGTCCGGGACCTAGTAGCAATCAGCCCCAGCATTTT.

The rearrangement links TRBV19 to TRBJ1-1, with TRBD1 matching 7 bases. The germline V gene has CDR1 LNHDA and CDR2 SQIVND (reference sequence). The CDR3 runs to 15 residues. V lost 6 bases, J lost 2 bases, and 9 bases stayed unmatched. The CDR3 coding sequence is TGTGCCAGTAGAGAGGGACAGACTCCTAACACTGAAGCTTTCTTT. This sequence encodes CASREGQTPNTEAFF.

The CDR3 DNA is TGTGCCAGCTCACCAGAGGAGGGGGGATTCTATGGCTACACCTTC. It yields the protein CASSPEEGGFYGYTF. The chain joins TRBV18 to TRBJ1-2, with a possible D match to TRBD1 (6 bases). The CDR3 contains 15 residues. V lost 2 bases and J 4 bases, leaving 14 bases between the germline ends. CDR1 and CDR2 (germline): KGHSH, LQKENI.

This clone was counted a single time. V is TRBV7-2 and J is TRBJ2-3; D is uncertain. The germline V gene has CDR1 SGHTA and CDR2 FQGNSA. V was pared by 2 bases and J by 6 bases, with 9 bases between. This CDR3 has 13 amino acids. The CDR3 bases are TGTGCCAGCAGCTTAATGTTCGGGGATACGCAGTATTTT. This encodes CASSLMFGDTQYF.

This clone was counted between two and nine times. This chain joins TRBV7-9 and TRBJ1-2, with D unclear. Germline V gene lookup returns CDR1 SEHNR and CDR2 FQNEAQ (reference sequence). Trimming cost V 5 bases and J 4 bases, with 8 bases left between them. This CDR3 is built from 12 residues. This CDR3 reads CASSRPTYGYTF. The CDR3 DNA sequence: TGTGCCAGCAGCCGGCCCACCTATGGCTACACCTTC.

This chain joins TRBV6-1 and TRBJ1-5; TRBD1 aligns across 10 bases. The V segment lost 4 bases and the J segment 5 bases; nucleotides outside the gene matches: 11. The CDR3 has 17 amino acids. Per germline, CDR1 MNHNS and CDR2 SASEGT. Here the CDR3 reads CASSGLSGQGSDQPQHF. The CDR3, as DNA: TGTGCCAGCAGTGGGCTGTCGGGACAGGGGAGCGATCAGCCCCAGCATTTT.

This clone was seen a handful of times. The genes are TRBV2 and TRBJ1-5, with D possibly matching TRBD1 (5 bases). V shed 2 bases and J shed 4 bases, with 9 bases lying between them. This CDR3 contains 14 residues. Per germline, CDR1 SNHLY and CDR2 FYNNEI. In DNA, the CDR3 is TGTGCCAGCAGTGAATCAGGGTATAATCAGCCCCAGCATTTT. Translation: CASSESGYNQPQHF.

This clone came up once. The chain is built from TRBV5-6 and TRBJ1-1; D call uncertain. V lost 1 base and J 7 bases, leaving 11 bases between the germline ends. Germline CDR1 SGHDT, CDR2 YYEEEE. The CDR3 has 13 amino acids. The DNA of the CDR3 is TGTGCCAGCAGCTTGAACGTAATGGGTGAAGCTTTCTTT. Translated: CASSLNVMGEAFF.

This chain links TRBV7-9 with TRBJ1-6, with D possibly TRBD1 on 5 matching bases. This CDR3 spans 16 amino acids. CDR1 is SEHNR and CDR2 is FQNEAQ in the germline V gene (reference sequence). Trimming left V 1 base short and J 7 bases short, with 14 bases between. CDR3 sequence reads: CASSLVQGLGNSPLHF. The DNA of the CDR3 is TGTGCCAGCAGCTTAGTCCAGGGCTTAGGAAATTCACCCCTCCACTTT.

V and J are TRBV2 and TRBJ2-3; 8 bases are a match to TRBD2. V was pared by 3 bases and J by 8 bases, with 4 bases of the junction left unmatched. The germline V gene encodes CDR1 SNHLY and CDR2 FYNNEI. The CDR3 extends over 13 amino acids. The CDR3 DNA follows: TGTGCCAGCAGTGAGCGGGAGGAAGGTACGCAGTATTTT. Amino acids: CASSEREEGTQYF.